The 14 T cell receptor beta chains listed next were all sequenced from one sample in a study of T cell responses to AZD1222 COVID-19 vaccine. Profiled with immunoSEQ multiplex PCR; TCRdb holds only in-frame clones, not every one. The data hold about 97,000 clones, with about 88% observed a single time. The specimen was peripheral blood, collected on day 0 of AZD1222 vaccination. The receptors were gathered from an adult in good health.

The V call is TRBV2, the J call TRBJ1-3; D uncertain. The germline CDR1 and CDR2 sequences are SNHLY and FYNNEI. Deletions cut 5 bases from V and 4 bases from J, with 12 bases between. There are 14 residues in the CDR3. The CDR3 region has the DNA TGTGCCAGCAGTCACCCCCGGGGAGGAAACACCATATATTTT. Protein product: CASSHPRGGNTIYF.

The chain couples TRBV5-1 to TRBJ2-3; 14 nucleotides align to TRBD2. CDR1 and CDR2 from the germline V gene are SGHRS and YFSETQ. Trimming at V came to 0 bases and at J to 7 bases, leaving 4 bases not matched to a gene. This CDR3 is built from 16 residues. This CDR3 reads CASSLDGTSGGNTQYF. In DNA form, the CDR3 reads TGCGCCAGCAGCTTGGATGGGACTAGCGGGGGAAATACGCAGTATTTT.

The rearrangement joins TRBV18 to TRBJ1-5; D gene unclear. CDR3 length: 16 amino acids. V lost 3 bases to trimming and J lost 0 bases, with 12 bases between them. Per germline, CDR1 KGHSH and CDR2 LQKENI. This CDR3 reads CASSPRPQTSNQPQHF. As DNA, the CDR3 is TGTGCCAGCTCACCGCGTCCCCAGACTAGCAATCAGCCCCAGCATTTT.

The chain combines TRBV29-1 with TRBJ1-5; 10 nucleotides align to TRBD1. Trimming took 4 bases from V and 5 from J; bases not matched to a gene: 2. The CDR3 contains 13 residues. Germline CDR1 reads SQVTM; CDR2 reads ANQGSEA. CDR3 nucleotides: TGCAGCGTTGGACAGGGGGCTTATCAGCCCCAGCATTTT. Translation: CSVGQGAYQPQHF.

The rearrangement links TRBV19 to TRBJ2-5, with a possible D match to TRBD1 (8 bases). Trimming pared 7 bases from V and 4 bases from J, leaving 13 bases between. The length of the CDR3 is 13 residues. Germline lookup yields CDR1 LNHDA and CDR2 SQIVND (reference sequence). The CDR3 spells CASKNRGGETQYF. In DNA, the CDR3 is TGTGCCAGTAAGAACAGGGGGGGAGAGACCCAGTACTTC.

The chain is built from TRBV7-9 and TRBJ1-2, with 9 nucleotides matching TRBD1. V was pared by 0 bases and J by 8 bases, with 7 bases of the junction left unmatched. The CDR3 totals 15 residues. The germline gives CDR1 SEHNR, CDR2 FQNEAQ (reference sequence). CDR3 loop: CASSLAPDRGSGYTF. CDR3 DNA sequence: TGTGCCAGCAGCTTAGCGCCCGACAGGGGGAGCGGCTACACCTTC.

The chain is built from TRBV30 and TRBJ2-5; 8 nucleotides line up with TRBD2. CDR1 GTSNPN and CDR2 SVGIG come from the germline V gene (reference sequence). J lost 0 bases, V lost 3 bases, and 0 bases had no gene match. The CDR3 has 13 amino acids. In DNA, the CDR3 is TGTGCCTGGAGCGGGGGGGACCAAGAGACCCAGTACTTC. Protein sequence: CAWSGGDQETQYF.

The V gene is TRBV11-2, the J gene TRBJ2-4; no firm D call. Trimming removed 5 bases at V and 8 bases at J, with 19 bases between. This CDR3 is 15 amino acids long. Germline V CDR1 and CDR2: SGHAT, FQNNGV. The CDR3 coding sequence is TGTGCCAGCAGCCCAGGTTTAGGGCTAAGAGACATTCAGTACTTC. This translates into CASSPGLGLRDIQYF.

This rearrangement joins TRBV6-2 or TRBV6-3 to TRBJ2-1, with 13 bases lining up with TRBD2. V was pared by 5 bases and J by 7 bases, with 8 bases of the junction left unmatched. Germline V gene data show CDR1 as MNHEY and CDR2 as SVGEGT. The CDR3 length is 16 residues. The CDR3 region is CASSPSLLAGGNEQFF. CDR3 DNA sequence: TGTGCCAGCAGTCCCTCGCTACTAGCGGGGGGGAATGAGCAGTTCTTC.

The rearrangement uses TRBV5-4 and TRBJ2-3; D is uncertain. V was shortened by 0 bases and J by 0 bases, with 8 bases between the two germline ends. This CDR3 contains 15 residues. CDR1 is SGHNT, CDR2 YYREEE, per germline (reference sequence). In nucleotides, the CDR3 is TGTGCCAGCAGCTTGGCCAGGATCAGCACAGATACGCAGTATTTT. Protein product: CASSLARISTDTQYF.

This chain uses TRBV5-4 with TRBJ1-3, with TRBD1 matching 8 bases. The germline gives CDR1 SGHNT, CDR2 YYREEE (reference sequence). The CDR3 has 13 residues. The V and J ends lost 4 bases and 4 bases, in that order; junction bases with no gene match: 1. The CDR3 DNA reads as TGTGCCAGCAGCCGGACAGGGGGAAACACCATATATTTT. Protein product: CASSRTGGNTIYF.

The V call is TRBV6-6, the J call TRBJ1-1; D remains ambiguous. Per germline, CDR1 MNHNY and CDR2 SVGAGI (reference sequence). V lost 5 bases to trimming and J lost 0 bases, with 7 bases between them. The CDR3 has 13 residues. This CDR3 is CASSRRMNTEAFF. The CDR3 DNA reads TGTGCCAGCAGTCGCCGAATGAACACTGAAGCTTTCTTT.

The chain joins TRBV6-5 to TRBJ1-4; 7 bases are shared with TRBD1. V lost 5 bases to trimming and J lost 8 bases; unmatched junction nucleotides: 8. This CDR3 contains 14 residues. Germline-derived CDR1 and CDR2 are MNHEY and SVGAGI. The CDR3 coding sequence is TGTGCCAGCAGTAGACAGGGATTTGACGAAAAACTGTTTTTT. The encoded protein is CASSRQGFDEKLFF.

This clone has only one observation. As DNA, the CDR3 is TGTGCCAGCAGCTTAGATTGGCCCCGCCGGGGCTACACCTTC. Its protein product is CASSLDWPRRGYTF. V usage is TRBV11-2 and J usage is TRBJ1-2; D remains unclear. The CDR3 is made up of 14 amino acids. Germline V CDR1 and CDR2: SGHAT, FQNNGV. Trimming took off 0 bases at V and 8 bases at J, with 13 bases between the two ends.